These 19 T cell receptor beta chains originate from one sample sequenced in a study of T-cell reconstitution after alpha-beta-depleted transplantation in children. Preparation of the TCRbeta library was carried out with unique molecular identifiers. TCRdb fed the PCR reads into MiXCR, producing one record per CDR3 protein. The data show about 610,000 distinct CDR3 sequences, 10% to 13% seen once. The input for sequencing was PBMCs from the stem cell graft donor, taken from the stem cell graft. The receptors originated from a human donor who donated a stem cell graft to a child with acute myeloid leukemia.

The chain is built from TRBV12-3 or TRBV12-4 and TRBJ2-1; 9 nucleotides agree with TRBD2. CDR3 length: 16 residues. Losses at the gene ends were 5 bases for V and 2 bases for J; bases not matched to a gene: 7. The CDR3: CASSTLAGVPYNEQFF. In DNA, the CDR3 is TGTGCCAGCAGTACGTTAGCGGGAGTCCCCTACAATGAGCAGTTCTTC.

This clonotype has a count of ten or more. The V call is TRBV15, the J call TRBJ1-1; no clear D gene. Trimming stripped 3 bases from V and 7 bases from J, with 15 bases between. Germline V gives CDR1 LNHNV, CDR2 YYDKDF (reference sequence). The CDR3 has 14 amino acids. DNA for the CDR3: TGTGCCACCAGCAGTTCTCGGGGTCGGATTGAAGCTTTCTTT. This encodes CATSSSRGRIEAFF.

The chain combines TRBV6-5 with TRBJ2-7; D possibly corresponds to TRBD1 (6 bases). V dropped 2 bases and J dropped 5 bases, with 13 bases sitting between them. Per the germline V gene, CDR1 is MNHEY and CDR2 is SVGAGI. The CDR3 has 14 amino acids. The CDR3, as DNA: TGTGCCAGCAGTTACAGGCAGGGGACCCACGAGCAGTACTTC. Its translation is CASSYRQGTHEQYF.

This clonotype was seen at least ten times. The CDR3 nucleotides are TGTGCCAGCAGTCTGGACAGGTACTCTAACTATGGCTACACCTTC. Translated, it gives CASSLDRYSNYGYTF. The chain uses TRBV27 and TRBJ1-2; 7 nucleotides align to TRBD1. The CDR3 consists of 15 residues. J gave up 0 bases and V 5 bases, and 6 bases lay outside the gene matches. In germline, CDR1 is MNHEY, CDR2 SMNVEV (reference sequence).

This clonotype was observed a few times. The CDR3 sequence is CAIQPRVLQGYTF. Written as DNA, the CDR3 is TGTGCCATCCAGCCTCGAGTTCTGCAGGGCTACACCTTC. The gene calls are TRBV10-3 and TRBJ1-2, with D uncertain. The CDR3 consists of 13 residues. Germline V gene data show CDR1 as ENHRY and CDR2 as SYGVKD. The germline V and J ends were trimmed by 8 bases and 8 bases, with 18 bases remaining between them.

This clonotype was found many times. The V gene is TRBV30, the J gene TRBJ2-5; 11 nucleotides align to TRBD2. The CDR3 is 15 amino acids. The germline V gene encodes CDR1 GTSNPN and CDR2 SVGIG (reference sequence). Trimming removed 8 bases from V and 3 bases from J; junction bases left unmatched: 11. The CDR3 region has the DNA TGTGCCGCGAGCGGGGGACTAGCGGACAAAGAGACCCAGTACTTC. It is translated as CAASGGLADKETQYF.

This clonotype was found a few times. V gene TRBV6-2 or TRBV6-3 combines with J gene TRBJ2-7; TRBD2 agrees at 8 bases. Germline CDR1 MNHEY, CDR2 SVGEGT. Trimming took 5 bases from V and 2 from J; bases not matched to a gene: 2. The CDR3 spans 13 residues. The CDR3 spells CASSSGSPYEQYF. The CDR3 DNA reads TGTGCCAGCAGTAGCGGGAGTCCCTACGAGCAGTACTTC.

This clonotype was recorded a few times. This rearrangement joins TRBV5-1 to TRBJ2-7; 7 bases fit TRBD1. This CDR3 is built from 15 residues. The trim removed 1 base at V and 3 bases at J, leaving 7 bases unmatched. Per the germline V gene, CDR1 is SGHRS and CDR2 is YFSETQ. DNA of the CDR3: TGCGCCAGCAGCTTGAGGGGACAGACATTCTACGAGCAGTACTTC. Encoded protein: CASSLRGQTFYEQYF.

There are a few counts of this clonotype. As DNA, the CDR3 is TGTGCCAGCAGTTTATTGCAGGGGGCAGGGAACATTCAGTACTTC. Residues: CASSLLQGAGNIQYF. The V and J genes are TRBV28 and TRBJ2-4; 8 bases agree with TRBD1. Per germline, CDR1 MDHEN and CDR2 SYDVKM. Germline trimming cut 1 base from V and 7 bases from J; bases unmatched to any gene: 6. This CDR3 comprises 15 residues.

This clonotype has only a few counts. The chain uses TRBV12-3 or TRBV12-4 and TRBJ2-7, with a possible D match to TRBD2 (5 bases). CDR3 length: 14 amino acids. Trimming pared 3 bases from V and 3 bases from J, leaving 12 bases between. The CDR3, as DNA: TGTGCCAGCAGTTTCCTAGCTCGTCACTACGAGCAGTACTTC. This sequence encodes CASSFLARHYEQYF.

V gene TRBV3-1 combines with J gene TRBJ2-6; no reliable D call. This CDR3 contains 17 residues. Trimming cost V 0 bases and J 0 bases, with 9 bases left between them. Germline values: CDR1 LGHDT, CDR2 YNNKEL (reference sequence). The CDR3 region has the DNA TGTGCCAGCAGCCAAGATTCAAGGGACTCTGGGGCCAACGTCCTGACTTTC. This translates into CASSQDSRDSGANVLTF.

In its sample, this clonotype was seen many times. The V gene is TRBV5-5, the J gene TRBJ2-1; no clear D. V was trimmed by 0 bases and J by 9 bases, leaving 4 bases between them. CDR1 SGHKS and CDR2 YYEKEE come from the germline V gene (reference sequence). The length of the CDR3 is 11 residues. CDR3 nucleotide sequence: TGTGCCAGCAGCTTGGAACGTGAGCAGTTCTTC. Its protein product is CASSLEREQFF.

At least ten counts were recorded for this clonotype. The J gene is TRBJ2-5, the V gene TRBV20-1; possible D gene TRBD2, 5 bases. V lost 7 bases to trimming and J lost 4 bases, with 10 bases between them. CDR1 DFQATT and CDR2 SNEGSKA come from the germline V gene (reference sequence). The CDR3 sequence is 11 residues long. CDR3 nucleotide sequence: TGCAGTGGAGCGGATCCAGAGACCCAGTACTTC. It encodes CSGADPETQYF.

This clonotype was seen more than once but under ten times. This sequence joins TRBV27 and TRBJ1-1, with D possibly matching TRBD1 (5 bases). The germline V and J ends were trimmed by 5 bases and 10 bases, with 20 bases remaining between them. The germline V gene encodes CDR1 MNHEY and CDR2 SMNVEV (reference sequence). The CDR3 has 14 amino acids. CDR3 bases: TGTGCCAGCAGTCCCCAGGCAGGGTTTGGGGGAGCTTTCTTT. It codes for CASSPQAGFGGAFF.

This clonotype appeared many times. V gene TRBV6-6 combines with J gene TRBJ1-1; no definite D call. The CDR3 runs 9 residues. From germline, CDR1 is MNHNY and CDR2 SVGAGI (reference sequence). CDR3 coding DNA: TGTTCAGTCGGGGCTGAAGCTTTCTTT. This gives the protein CSVGAEAFF.

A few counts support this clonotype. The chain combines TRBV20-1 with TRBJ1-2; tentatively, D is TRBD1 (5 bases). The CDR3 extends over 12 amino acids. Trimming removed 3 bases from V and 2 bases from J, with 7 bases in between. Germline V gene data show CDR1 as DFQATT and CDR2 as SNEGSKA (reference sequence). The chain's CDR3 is CSARGGNYGYTF. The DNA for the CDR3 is TGCAGTGCTAGGGGGGGGAACTATGGCTACACCTTC.

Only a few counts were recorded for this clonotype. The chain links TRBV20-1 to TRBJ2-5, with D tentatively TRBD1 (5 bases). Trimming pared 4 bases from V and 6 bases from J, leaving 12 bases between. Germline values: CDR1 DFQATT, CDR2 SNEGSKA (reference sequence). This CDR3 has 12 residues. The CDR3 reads CSAIGPGQTQYF. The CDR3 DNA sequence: TGCAGTGCTATAGGTCCAGGGCAGACCCAGTACTTC.

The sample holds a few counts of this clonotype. The DNA for the CDR3 is TGCGCCAGCAGCTCCGACAGGGGCAATGAGCAGTTCTTC. Encoded protein: CASSSDRGNEQFF. V usage is TRBV5-1 and J usage is TRBJ2-1; 8 bases are shared with TRBD1. The germline gives CDR1 SGHRS, CDR2 YFSETQ. The CDR3 has 13 residues. J gave up 6 bases and V 3 bases, and 2 bases lay outside the gene matches.

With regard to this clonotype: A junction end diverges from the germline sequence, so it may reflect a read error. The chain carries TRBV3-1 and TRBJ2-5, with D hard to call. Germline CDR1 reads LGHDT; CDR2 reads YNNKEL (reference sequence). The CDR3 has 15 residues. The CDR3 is CATSQDRPVQETQYF. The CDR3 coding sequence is TGTGCCACCAGCCAAGATCGGCCAGTGCAAGAGACCCAGTACTTC.